The present T cell receptor (beta chain) was sequenced within a study of T cell repertoires in cytomegalovirus infection. Study-level information: Public TCR beta signatures marked donors with CMV infection and the matching HLA. General study points: Cumulated frequencies of public TCR beta families served to identify carriers of CMV plus the relevant HLA. Predominance within the ex vivo response was attributable to HLA-C-restricted CMV-specific TCR beta clonotypes.

V was clipped by 0 bases and J by 0 bases, with 3 bases between them. This CDR3 region has 14 residues. CDR1 SGHVS and CDR2 FNYEAQ come from the germline V gene. MiXCR, run by TCRdb on the reads, gives a single entry per CDR3 protein. The data hold approximately 990,000 distinct CDR3 sequences, with 30% to 40% observed a single time. This clonotype was seen many times. No antigen is known for it. This sample comprised cultured CD8+ T cells from PBMCs, obtained from culture after CMV antigen stimulation. V and J are TRBV7-6 and TRBJ1-5, with D unresolved. The receptor was derived from a human donor in good health (CMV status not recorded). Some clones in this sample may be carry-over from other donors' samples. CDR3 DNA: TGTGCCAGCAGCTTAGCGGTTAGCAATCAGCCCCAGCATTTT. Protein: CASSLAVSNQPQHF.